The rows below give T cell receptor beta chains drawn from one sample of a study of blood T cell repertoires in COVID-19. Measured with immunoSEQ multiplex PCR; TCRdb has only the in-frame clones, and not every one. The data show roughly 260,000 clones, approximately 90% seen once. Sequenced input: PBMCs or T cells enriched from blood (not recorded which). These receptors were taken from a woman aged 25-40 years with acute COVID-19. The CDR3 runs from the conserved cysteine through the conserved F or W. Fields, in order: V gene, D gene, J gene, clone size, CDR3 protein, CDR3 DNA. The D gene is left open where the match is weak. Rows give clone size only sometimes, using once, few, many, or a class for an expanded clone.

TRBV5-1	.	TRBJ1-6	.	CASSLDARLTNSPLHF	TGCGCCAGCAGCTTGGATGCGAGACTCACTAATTCACCCCTCCACTTT
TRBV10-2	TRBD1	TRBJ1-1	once	CASRTTGGGTEAFF	TGCGCCAGCAGAACGACAGGGGGTGGTACTGAAGCTTTCTTT
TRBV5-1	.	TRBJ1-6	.	CASRSLTRSPLHF	TGCGCCAGCCGGTCTCTAACCCGTTCACCCCTCCACTTT
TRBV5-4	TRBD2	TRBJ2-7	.	CASSTSGSLYEQYF	TGTGCCAGCAGTACTAGCGGGAGTCTTTACGAGCAGTACTTC
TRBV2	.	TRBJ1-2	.	CASSAGSYGYTF	TGTGCCAGCAGTGCAGGGTCTTATGGCTACACCTTC
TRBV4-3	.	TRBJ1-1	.	CASSQETVPTEAFF	TGCGCCAGCAGCCAAGAAACAGTGCCCACTGAAGCTTTCTTT
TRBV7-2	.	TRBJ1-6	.	CASSLWTEYNSPLHF	TGTGCCAGCAGCTTATGGACAGAATATAATTCACCCCTCCACTTT
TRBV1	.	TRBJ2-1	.	CTSNPNGLTRRVYNEQFF	TGCACCAGCAACCCAAATGGACTCACGCGGAGGGTTTACAATGAGCAGTTCTTC
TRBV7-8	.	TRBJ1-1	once	CASSRLGGMNTEAFF	TGTGCCAGCAGCCGACTGGGGGGAATGAACACTGAAGCTTTCTTT
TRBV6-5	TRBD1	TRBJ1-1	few	CASKTGQGALTEAFF	TGTGCCAGCAAAACAGGACAGGGGGCACTTACTGAAGCTTTCTTT
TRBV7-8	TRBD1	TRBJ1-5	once	CASSHWTGVYNQPQHF	TGTGCCAGCAGCCACTGGACAGGGGTTTACAATCAGCCCCAGCATTTT
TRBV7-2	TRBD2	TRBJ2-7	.	CASTPRVAGGLGEQYF	TGTGCCAGCACCCCTCGGGTAGCGGGAGGATTAGGCGAGCAGTACTTC
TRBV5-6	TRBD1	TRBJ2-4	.	CASSWGQGTKNIQYF	TGTGCCAGCAGCTGGGGACAGGGTACCAAAAACATTCAGTACTTC
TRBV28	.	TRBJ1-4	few	CASSPNGGAINEKLFF	TGTGCCAGCAGTCCTAACGGGGGGGCCATTAATGAAAAACTGTTTTTT